This T cell receptor (beta chain) was recovered during a study of T cells in Graves' hyperthyroidism and ophthalmopathy. Turning to the study itself: The blood sample was taken at first diagnosis, before treatment began.

What was amplified from RNA transcripts were TCR beta CDR3 regions. In the first-round RT-PCR of the TCR CDR3, the HTBI primer set was used. TCRdb re-called the multiplex PCR reads through MiXCR, storing one row per CDR3 protein. Found here are approximately 400,000 distinct CDR3 sequences, approximately 15% of them singletons; the top ten hold roughly 9.6%. Germline trimming cut 5 bases from V and 4 bases from J; bases unmatched to any gene: 5. CDR1 is SGHVS and CDR2 is FNYEAQ in the germline V gene. The CDR3 runs to 15 residues. The chain couples TRBV7-6 to TRBJ2-3; the match to TRBD2 covers 11 bases. Sequencing was performed on blood. This receptor was identified in a woman aged 55-70 years with Graves' hyperthyroidism. This CDR3 is CASSPLAGAADTQYF. DNA of the CDR3: TGTGCCAGCAGCCCACTAGCGGGAGCTGCAGATACGCAGTATTTT.